The 26 T cell receptor beta chains reported below all come from one sample, sequenced in a study of T cells in Graves' hyperthyroidism and ophthalmopathy. RNA transcripts yielded amplified TCR beta CDR3 regions. A set of HTBI primers served as the primers for a first-round RT-PCR of the TCR CDR3. TCRdb reanalysed the multiplex PCR reads using MiXCR and keeps one entry per CDR3 protein. This sample has approximately 710,000 distinct CDR3 sequences, with roughly 17% found just once. The sequenced material came from blood. Every receptor here comes from a man in his forties or fifties with Graves' hyperthyroidism.

CDR3 residues: CASRTGLPDGYTF. The CDR3 bases are TGCGCCAGCCGGACAGGGCTCCCTGATGGCTACACCTTC. The rearrangement links TRBV5-1 to TRBJ1-2; 8 bases are a match to TRBD1. This CDR3 spans 13 amino acids. Germline CDR1 is SGHRS and CDR2 is YFSETQ. V lost 7 bases, J lost 6 bases, and 8 bases stayed unmatched.

This clonotype was seen repeatedly, ten times or more. The gene calls are TRBV20-1 and TRBJ1-6, with TRBD1 identical over 7 bases. The CDR3 extends over 16 amino acids. Looked up from germline, CDR1 is DFQATT and CDR2 is SNEGSKA (reference sequence). V lost 1 base and J lost 10; bases outside the gene matches: 13. Here the CDR3 DNA reads TGCAGTGCTAGAGGTCGCCGGGGACAGAGCTCCTCACCCCTCCACTTT. As protein: CSARGRRGQSSSPLHF.

Concerning this clonotype itself: Possible read error: a much larger clone is one base away. The V call is TRBV27, the J call TRBJ2-7, with D possibly matching TRBD1 (5 bases). Per germline, CDR1 MNHEY and CDR2 SMNVEV (reference sequence). This CDR3 spans 11 amino acids. V gave up 8 bases and J gave up 2 bases, with 7 bases separating them. CDR3 in DNA: TGTGCCAGCGCAGGGACCTACGAGCAGTACTTC. The encoded protein is CASAGTYEQYF.

This clonotype was counted many times. The CDR3 here is CASSVTGVNSYEQYF. The CDR3, as DNA: TGTGCCAGCAGCGTCACAGGGGTCAACTCCTACGAGCAGTACTTC. The V and J genes are TRBV6-1 and TRBJ2-7; 7 bases match TRBD1. V was pared by 6 bases and J by 0 bases, with 8 bases of the junction left unmatched. The CDR3 totals 15 residues. The V gene's germline CDR1 is MNHNS and CDR2 SASEGT.

In this sample, this clonotype turned up many times. This chain links TRBV20-1 with TRBJ2-5, with 9 positions matching TRBD2. The ends lost 6 bases at V and 10 bases at J; junction bases unmatched: 12. Germline CDR1 is DFQATT and CDR2 is SNEGSKA (reference sequence). CDR3 size: 13 residues. CDR3 sequence: CSARSGSGFDQYF. The CDR3 nucleotides read TGCAGTGCCCGTAGCGGGAGTGGTTTTGACCAGTACTTC.

This clonotype was found many times. The chain carries TRBV2 and TRBJ1-5, with 7 bases that match TRBD1. This CDR3 has 15 amino acids. V was pared by 6 bases and J by 2 bases, with 7 bases of the junction left unmatched. The germline CDR1 and CDR2 sequences are SNHLY and FYNNEI. CDR3 region: CASRMNTGGNQPQHF. CDR3 coding DNA: TGTGCCAGCAGAATGAACACAGGGGGCAATCAGCCCCAGCATTTT.

This clonotype appeared many times. The rearrangement links TRBV2 to TRBJ1-2; D unclear. Germline V gene lookup returns CDR1 SNHLY and CDR2 FYNNEI. V lost 5 bases to trimming and J lost 7 bases, with 17 bases between them. The CDR3 consists of 14 residues. The CDR3: CASSKTEGLGGYTF. For the CDR3, the DNA is TGTGCCAGCAGTAAGACGGAGGGATTGGGTGGCTACACCTTC.

The CDR3 nucleotides read TGTGCCAGCAGTTTCAACCTCGAGGGCCTTAATGAGCAGTTCTTC. It yields the protein CASSFNLEGLNEQFF. The genes are TRBV27 and TRBJ2-1; perhaps TRBD2 as D (5 bases). The length of the CDR3 is 15 residues. The ends were cut back, 3 bases at V and 7 bases at J, with 16 bases in the middle. CDR1 is MNHEY, CDR2 SMNVEV, per germline (reference sequence).

The chain combines TRBV19 with TRBJ1-5; 9 positions match TRBD1. This CDR3 region has 15 residues. Per the germline V gene, CDR1 is LNHDA and CDR2 is SQIVND (reference sequence). V lost 5 bases to trimming and J lost 9 bases; unmatched junction nucleotides: 11. This CDR3 reads CASSETGGVRWPQHF. The CDR3 region has the DNA TGTGCCAGTAGTGAAACAGGGGGCGTGAGGTGGCCCCAGCATTTT.

This clonotype was counted only a few times. This CDR3 is CSAPAGGLRQETQYF. CDR3 coding DNA: TGCAGTGCTCCCGCTGGGGGACTCCGCCAAGAGACCCAGTACTTC. This chain links TRBV20-1 with TRBJ2-5; TRBD2 might be the D (6 bases). The germline gives CDR1 DFQATT, CDR2 SNEGSKA (reference sequence). The CDR3 consists of 15 residues. Deletions cut 5 bases from V and 1 base from J, with 17 bases between.

The J gene is TRBJ2-1, the V gene TRBV6-2 or TRBV6-3, with 7 bases matching TRBD2. The CDR3 contains 15 residues. Per germline, CDR1 MNHEY and CDR2 SVGEGT. Germline trimming cut 2 bases from V and 4 bases from J; bases unmatched to any gene: 5. Written as DNA, the CDR3 is TGTGCCAGCAGTTACAGCGGGGCTACTTACAATGAGCAGTTCTTC. It codes for CASSYSGATYNEQFF.

This clonotype has a single count. The chain employs TRBV7-9 and TRBJ2-7; possibly TRBD1 for D (6 bases). CDR3 length equals 14 residues. The V and J ends lost 0 bases and 4 bases respectively, with 10 bases between them. CDR1 and CDR2 (germline): SEHNR, FQNEAQ (reference sequence). The CDR3 bases are TGTGCCAGCAGCTTAGCGCACAGGGATTACGAGCAGTACTTC. Amino acid sequence: CASSLAHRDYEQYF. Filled out from reference TRBV7-9 and TRBJ2-7, the complete variable domain reads DTGVSQNPRHKITKRGQNVTFRCDPISEHNRLYWYRQTLGQGPEFLTYFQNEAQLEKSRLLSDRFSAERPKGSFSTLEIQRTEQGDSAMYLCASSLAHRDYEQYFGPGTRLTVT.

This clonotype was seen more than once but under ten times. The chain combines TRBV3-1 with TRBJ1-3; D unresolved. V lost 0 bases and J lost 3, with 6 bases in between. The CDR3 loop spans 14 amino acids. CDR1 LGHDT and CDR2 YNNKEL come from the germline V gene (reference sequence). The CDR3 loop is CASSQDSLGNTIYF. In DNA, the CDR3 is TGTGCCAGCAGCCAAGACAGTCTTGGAAACACCATATATTTT. The full variable domain, its missing parts supplied by reference TRBV3-1 and TRBJ1-3, is DTAVSQTPKYLVTQMGNDKSIKCEQNLGHDTMYWYKQDSKKFLKIMFSYNNKELIINETVPNRFSPKSPDKAHLNLHINSLELGDSAVYFCASSQDSLGNTIYFGEGSWLTVV.

This clonotype was seen more than once but under ten times. V and J are TRBV20-1 and TRBJ2-1, with 9 bases matching TRBD2. The junction had 4 bases not matched to a gene; V was cut back by 1 base and J by 0 bases. The CDR3 runs to 16 residues. Germline V lookup: CDR1 DFQATT, CDR2 SNEGSKA (reference sequence). The CDR3 DNA reads TGCAGTGCTAGAGGCCTAGCGGGGAGCTCCTACAATGAGCAGTTCTTC. This translates into CSARGLAGSSYNEQFF.

This clonotype has a count of ten or more. The DNA for the CDR3 is TGTGCCAGCAGTGGACAGGCCCCCTACGAGCAGTACTTC. Translating it yields CASSGQAPYEQYF. The chain links TRBV12-3 or TRBV12-4 to TRBJ2-7; 7 positions match TRBD1. This CDR3 is 13 amino acids long. J gave up 2 bases and V 5 bases, and 3 bases lay outside the gene matches.

The chain employs TRBV5-1 and TRBJ2-3, with TRBD2 as a possible D gene (6 bases). This CDR3 comprises 15 residues. V lost 1 base and J 0 bases, leaving 9 bases between the germline ends. Germline V gives CDR1 SGHRS, CDR2 YFSETQ. Here the CDR3 DNA reads TGCGCCAGCAGCTTGAACGGGGGTAGCACAGATACGCAGTATTTT. This gives the protein CASSLNGGSTDTQYF.

In this sample, this clonotype turned up a few times. The chain recombines TRBV25-1 with TRBJ2-7; possible D gene TRBD2, 6 bases. Germline assignment: CDR1 MGHDK and CDR2 SYGVNS. Trimming took 2 bases from V and 5 from J, leaving 16 bases between them. The CDR3 runs to 15 residues. The DNA of the CDR3 is TGTGCCAGCAGTGAACCAAGGCTAGCGAGCCACGAGCAGTACTTC. Its translation: CASSEPRLASHEQYF.

This clonotype was seen only a few times. The chain uses TRBV29-1 and TRBJ1-1; D possibly corresponds to TRBD1 (6 bases). V shed 4 bases and J shed 2 bases, with 8 bases lying between them. This CDR3 contains 12 residues. Germline V gives CDR1 SQVTM, CDR2 ANQGSEA. CDR3 loop: CSVATGNTEAFF. In nucleotides, the CDR3 is TGCAGCGTTGCGACAGGTAACACTGAAGCTTTCTTT.

Many counts were recorded for this clonotype. This chain joins TRBV2 and TRBJ1-3; D is uncertain. CDR3 length: 15 amino acids. Germline V gene sequence: CDR1 SNHLY, CDR2 FYNNEI. V was pared by 3 bases and J by 0 bases, with 9 bases between. CDR3 sequence reads: CASSDSQTSGNTIYF. CDR3 bases: TGTGCCAGCAGTGATTCACAGACCTCTGGAAACACCATATATTTT.

The sample holds a few counts of this clonotype. No conserved phenylalanine or tryptophan is present at the end of the CDR3, so a read error is the likely explanation. V gene TRBV9 combines with J gene TRBJ1-2; tentatively, D is TRBD1 (5 bases). Germline CDR1 and CDR2: SGDLS and YYNGEE. Trimming took 4 bases from V and 0 from J, leaving 13 bases between them. The CDR3 runs 15 residues. The chain's CDR3 is CASSTHQGANYGYTL. For the CDR3, the DNA is TGTGCCAGCAGCACCCATCAGGGAGCTAACTATGGCTACACCCTC.

Concerning this clonotype: A single base separates this from a much larger clone, so it may be a read error. This chain links TRBV10-3 with TRBJ2-7, with TRBD1 matching over 7 bases. This CDR3 has 13 residues. Germline assignment: CDR1 ENHRY and CDR2 SYGVKD. CDR3 nucleotide sequence: TGTGCCATCGGTGAGGGGACAGACTACGAGCAGTACTTC. Encoded protein: CAIGEGTDYEQYF.

As regards this clonotype: A much more abundant neighbour one base away suggests this may be a read error. Because it lacks the conserved phenylalanine or tryptophan at the end, this CDR3 is likely a read error. The J gene is TRBJ2-1, the V gene TRBV28; 8 nucleotides agree with TRBD2. The junction had 11 bases not matched to a gene; V was cut back by 7 bases and J by 3 bases. CDR1 and CDR2 (germline): MDHEN, SYDVKM. CDR3 length: 16 residues. DNA for the CDR3: TGTGCCAGCACTTCACTAGCGGCAACCAACTACAATGAGCAGTTCTCC. Protein product: CASTSLAATNYNEQFS.

This clonotype was observed many times. The chain links TRBV12-5 to TRBJ1-2; D is unresolved. CDR3 length equals 15 residues. The germline V and J ends were trimmed by 1 base and 3 bases, with 12 bases remaining between them. The V gene's germline CDR1 is LGHNT and CDR2 FRNRAP. CDR3 residues: CASGLEYTPYYGYTF. DNA for the CDR3: TGTGCTAGTGGTTTGGAGTACACACCTTACTATGGCTACACCTTC.

The sample holds a few counts of this clonotype. V usage is TRBV6-2 or TRBV6-3 and J usage is TRBJ2-3; D gene uncertain. V shed 3 bases and J shed 1 base, with 14 bases lying between them. The length of the CDR3 is 16 residues. Germline CDR1 MNHEY, CDR2 SVGEGT. The CDR3 DNA reads as TGTGCCAGCAGTTATACTTTGGGTCTGCGCACAGATACGCAGTATTTT. It is translated as CASSYTLGLRTDTQYF.

This clonotype was detected many times. V is TRBV6-2 or TRBV6-3 and J is TRBJ2-7; possible D gene TRBD2, 6 bases. This CDR3 region has 14 residues. Germline V lookup: CDR1 MNHEY, CDR2 SVGEGT. Trimming removed 0 bases at V and 7 bases at J, with 13 bases between. Here the CDR3 DNA reads TGTGCCAGCAGTTACTCACCGGGGGTCGGAGAGCAGTACTTC. Its protein product is CASSYSPGVGEQYF.

This clonotype was found many times. The V gene is TRBV19, the J gene TRBJ1-5; weak D call: TRBD1 (5 bases). Germline assignment: CDR1 LNHDA and CDR2 SQIVND (reference sequence). V was clipped by 7 bases and J by 7 bases, with 17 bases between them. This CDR3 region has 14 residues. In DNA form, the CDR3 reads TGTGCCAGTACCTCCCCCCAGGGCCGCCAGCCCCAGCATTTT. Translating it yields CASTSPQGRQPQHF.